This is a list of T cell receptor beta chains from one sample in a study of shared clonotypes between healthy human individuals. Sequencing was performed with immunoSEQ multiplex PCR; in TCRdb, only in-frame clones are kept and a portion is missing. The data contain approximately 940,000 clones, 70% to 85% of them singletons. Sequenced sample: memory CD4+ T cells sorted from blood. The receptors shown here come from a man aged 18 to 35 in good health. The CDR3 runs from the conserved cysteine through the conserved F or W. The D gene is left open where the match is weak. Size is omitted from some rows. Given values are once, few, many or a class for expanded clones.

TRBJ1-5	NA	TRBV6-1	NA	CASRGQLSSNQPQHF	TGTGCCAGCAGGGGGCAGTTGAGCTCCAATCAGCCCCAGCATTTT
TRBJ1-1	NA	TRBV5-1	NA	CASSFQGTPNTEAFF	TGCGCCAGCAGCTTCCAAGGTACCCCGAACACTGAAGCTTTCTTT
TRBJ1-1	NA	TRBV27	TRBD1	CASRWGQENTEAFF	TGTGCCAGCAGGTGGGGACAGGAGAACACTGAAGCTTTCTTT
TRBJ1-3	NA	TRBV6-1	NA	CASSEFSGNTIYF	TGTGCCAGCAGTGAATTCTCTGGAAACACCATATATTTT
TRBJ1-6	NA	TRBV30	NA	CAWNPQVGSPLHF	TGTGCCTGGAACCCGCAGGTCGGCTCACCCCTCCACTTT
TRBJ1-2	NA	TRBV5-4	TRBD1	CASSLDLPGQGGRHF	TGTGCCAGCAGCTTGGACCTCCCGGGACAGGGAGGGCGGCACTTC
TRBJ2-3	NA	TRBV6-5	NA	CASRRGPSTDTQYF	TGTGCCAGCAGGCGGGGGCCCTCCACAGATACGCAGTATTTT
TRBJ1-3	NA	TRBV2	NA	CASRRTGSGNTIYF	TGTGCCAGCAGACGGACGGGCTCTGGAAACACCATATATTTT
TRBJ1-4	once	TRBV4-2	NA	CASSQGGSGEKLFF	TGTGCCAGCAGCCAAGGAGGGTCTGGTGAAAAACTGTTTTTT
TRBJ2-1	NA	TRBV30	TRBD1	CAWSVMTGGWNEQFF	TGTGCCTGGAGTGTAATGACAGGGGGCTGGAATGAGCAGTTCTTC
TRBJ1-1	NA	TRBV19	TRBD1	CASSTTGGTGAFF	TGTGCCAGTAGTACGACAGGGGGCACGGGAGCTTTCTTT